A single sample is the source of the 17 T cell receptor beta chains below, sequenced in a study of identical twins. In TCRdb, the 5' RACE reads were re-called with MiXCR into one record per CDR3 protein. This sample carries about 240,000 distinct CDR3 sequences, 10% to 13% of them seen once, and the ten largest clones take 9% to 10%. Sequencing was carried out using memory T cells sorted from blood. The receptors stem from a man aged 45-65 years in good health.

This clonotype was observed at least ten times. V is TRBV7-9 and J is TRBJ2-7; 12 bases match TRBD1. Germline CDR1 reads SEHNR; CDR2 reads FQNEAQ (reference sequence). The trim removed 8 bases at V and 6 bases at J, leaving 11 bases unmatched. This CDR3 has 15 amino acids. As DNA, the CDR3 is TGTGCCAGCTCCGTTATAGGGACAGGGGGCAGCGAGCAGTACTTC. It codes for CASSVIGTGGSEQYF.

The sample holds many counts of this clonotype. The chain recombines TRBV28 with TRBJ1-3; D call uncertain. The CDR3 covers 17 residues. CDR1 is MDHEN and CDR2 is SYDVKM in the germline V gene. Trimming left V 5 bases short and J 0 bases short, with 17 bases between. The CDR3: CASSPIGPRRSGNTIYF. CDR3 DNA sequence: TGTGCCAGCAGTCCAATTGGCCCTCGACGCTCTGGAAACACCATATATTTT.

This clonotype was counted at least ten times. The chain uses TRBV15 and TRBJ2-1; 7 positions agree with TRBD2. Germline lookup yields CDR1 LNHNV and CDR2 YYDKDF (reference sequence). The V gene end was trimmed by 0 bases and the J gene end by 9 bases; junction bases not matched to a gene: 8. The CDR3 extends over 15 amino acids. The CDR3 spells CATSRDQRGNAEQFF. For the CDR3, the DNA is TGTGCCACCAGCAGAGATCAGCGGGGTAATGCTGAGCAGTTCTTC.

V gene TRBV11-3 combines with J gene TRBJ2-1, with D tentatively TRBD2 (5 bases). Germline loops: CDR1 SGHNT, CDR2 YENEEA. Trimming removed 1 base from V and 6 bases from J, with 7 bases in between. CDR3 length: 13 amino acids. CDR3 nucleotide sequence: TGTGCCAGCAGCTTAGGAGCGGTCAATGAGCAGTTCTTC. Translated: CASSLGAVNEQFF.

The chain employs TRBV4-1 and TRBJ2-7; unclear D gene. Trimming shortened V by 3 bases and J by 4 bases, and 7 bases separated the two germline ends. The germline V gene has CDR1 MGHRA and CDR2 YSYEKL. The CDR3 sequence is 12 residues long. The chain's CDR3 is CASSHAGYEQYF. The CDR3 nucleotides read TGCGCCAGCAGCCACGCAGGTTACGAGCAGTACTTC.

This clonotype was seen a few times. The rearrangement links TRBV20-1 to TRBJ1-5, with a tentative D call TRBD1 (5 bases). V shed 1 base and J shed 3 bases, with 7 bases lying between them. The V gene's germline CDR1 is DFQATT and CDR2 SNEGSKA (reference sequence). This CDR3 spans 13 amino acids. The CDR3 region has the DNA TGCAGTGCTAGAGGACAGAACAATCAGCCCCAGCATTTT. Its protein is CSARGQNNQPQHF.

The chain combines TRBV27 with TRBJ2-5; D not certain. V lost 4 bases to trimming and J lost 5 bases, with 11 bases between them. This CDR3 is 13 amino acids long. Germline values: CDR1 MNHEY, CDR2 SMNVEV (reference sequence). The CDR3, as DNA: TGTGCCAGCAGTTCCTCCCGACGGGAGACCCAGTACTTC. This gives the protein CASSSSRRETQYF.

With respect to this clonotype: Being one base from a much bigger clone, this may be a read error. V usage is TRBV6-5 and J usage is TRBJ1-1; no firm D call. The CDR3 extends over 14 amino acids. Trimming took off 3 bases at V and 0 bases at J, with 8 bases between the two ends. Germline V lookup: CDR1 MNHEY, CDR2 SVGAGI. The CDR3 bases are TGTGCCAGCAGTTATCAGGAAATGAACACTGAAGCTTTCTTT. Amino acid sequence: CASSYQEMNTEAFF.

The sample holds a few counts of this clonotype. The chain carries TRBV6-1 and TRBJ1-5; maybe TRBD1 (5 bases). This CDR3 is built from 14 residues. The germline gives CDR1 MNHNS, CDR2 SASEGT. V was shortened by 1 base and J by 2 bases, with 6 bases between the two germline ends. CDR3: CASSEGGRNQPQHF. The CDR3 region has the DNA TGTGCCAGCAGTGAAGGGGGCCGCAATCAGCCCCAGCATTTT.

This clonotype was seen many times. V gene TRBV20-1 combines with J gene TRBJ2-1, with D perhaps TRBD2 (5 bases). Germline values: CDR1 DFQATT, CDR2 SNEGSKA (reference sequence). V gave up 0 bases and J gave up 8 bases, with 14 bases separating them. The CDR3 loop spans 14 amino acids. This CDR3 reads CSARDGLAWDEQFF. Here the CDR3 DNA reads TGCAGTGCTAGAGATGGGCTAGCCTGGGATGAGCAGTTCTTC.

This clonotype was seen many times. The CDR3 nucleotides are TGTGCCAGCAGTACTGCGGAGACCCAGTACTTC. This sequence encodes CASSTAETQYF. This chain uses TRBV6-2 or TRBV6-3 with TRBJ2-5; D is undetermined. Trimming pared 5 bases from V and 5 bases from J, leaving 6 bases between. The CDR3 contains 11 residues. Germline assignment: CDR1 MNHEY and CDR2 SVGEGT.

V is TRBV6-5 and J is TRBJ1-1, with D possibly being TRBD1 (6 bases). The CDR3 has 12 amino acids. Looked up from germline, CDR1 is MNHEY and CDR2 is SVGAGI. The V end was cut by 7 bases, the J end by 11 bases, with 17 bases between. CDR3 amino acids: CASIGGQGTAFF. In nucleotides, the CDR3 is TGTGCCAGCATTGGGGGCCAGGGGACGGCTTTCTTT.

The table lists this clonotype with many counts. This chain connects TRBV7-9 to TRBJ2-3; perhaps TRBD1 as D (6 bases). Germline CDR1 reads SEHNR; CDR2 reads FQNEAQ (reference sequence). With 3 bases removed from V and 3 bases from J, the gap between germline ends came to 10 bases. The CDR3 covers 14 residues. The CDR3 loop is CASSFGQTTDTQYF. DNA of the CDR3: TGTGCCAGCAGCTTCGGACAGACTACAGATACGCAGTATTTT. The full variable domain, completed using reference TRBV7-9 and TRBJ2-3, is DTGVSQNPRHKITKRGQNVTFRCDPISEHNRLYWYRQTLGQGPEFLTYFQNEAQLEKSRLLSDRFSAERPKGSFSTLEIQRTEQGDSAMYLCASSFGQTTDTQYFGPGTRLTVL.

In this sample, this clonotype turned up many times. The chain has TRBV7-2 and TRBJ2-7, with 10 bases aligning to TRBD2. The CDR3 contains 15 residues. Germline assignment: CDR1 SGHTA and CDR2 FQGNSA. The ends lost 5 bases at V and 6 bases at J; junction bases unmatched: 10. The DNA of the CDR3 is TGTGCCAGCAGCAAACTAGCGGGGAGTGTCGGCGAGCAGTACTTC. It translates to CASSKLAGSVGEQYF.

The V call is TRBV5-1, the J call TRBJ1-1; D is unclear. The V end was cut by 2 bases, the J end by 7 bases, with 12 bases between. The CDR3 length is 13 residues. The germline CDR1 and CDR2 sequences are SGHRS and YFSETQ. The CDR3 loop reads CASSLYVGGEAFF. The CDR3 nucleotides are TGCGCCAGCAGCTTATACGTCGGTGGTGAAGCTTTCTTT.

This clonotype was seen repeatedly, ten times or more. An end of the junction differs from the germline gene, which may be a read error. The CDR3 DNA is TGCGGTGCAGGGACTAGCGGGCGATACACAGATACGCAGTATTTT. It is translated as CGAGTSGRYTDTQYF. J is TRBJ2-3 and V is TRBV20-1; 12 bases fit TRBD2. This CDR3 region has 15 residues. The germline CDR1 and CDR2 sequences are DFQATT and SNEGSKA (reference sequence).

V usage is TRBV6-2 or TRBV6-3 and J usage is TRBJ1-4, with a tentative D call TRBD1 (5 bases). The CDR3 consists of 14 residues. Germline CDR1 and CDR2: MNHEY and SVGEGT. V was pared by 3 bases and J by 7 bases, with 12 bases between. The CDR3 bases are TGTGCCAGCAGTTATGCGGGGCGGATTGAAAAACTGTTTTTT. It encodes CASSYAGRIEKLFF.